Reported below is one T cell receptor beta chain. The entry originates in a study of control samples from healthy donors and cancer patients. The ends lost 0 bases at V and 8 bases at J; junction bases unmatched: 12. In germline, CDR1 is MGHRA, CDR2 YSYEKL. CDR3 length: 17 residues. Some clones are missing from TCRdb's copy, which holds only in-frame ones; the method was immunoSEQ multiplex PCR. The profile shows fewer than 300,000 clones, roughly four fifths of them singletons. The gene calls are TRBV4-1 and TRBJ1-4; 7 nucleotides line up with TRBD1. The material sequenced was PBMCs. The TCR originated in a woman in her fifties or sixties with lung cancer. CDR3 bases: TGCGCCAGCAGCCAAGATCAGTTGGAGGGGGCTAGGGAAAAACTGTTTTTT. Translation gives CASSQDQLEGAREKLFF.